These T cell receptor beta chains were read from a single sample in a study of T cells after yellow fever vaccination. From the 5' RACE reads, TCRdb called clonotypes with MiXCR, one entry per CDR3 protein. The table lists 300,000 to 400,000 distinct CDR3 sequences, less than 9.5% of them singletons, with about 16% in the top ten. Sequences were derived from PBMCs, sampled about 41 days after the first yellow fever vaccination. Source of these receptors: a man between 18 and 29 years old who received the YFV17D yellow fever vaccine. CDR3s include the opening cysteine and the closing phenylalanine or tryptophan. Size values are once, few and many counts, or a class for expanded clones, and some rows have none.

j_call clone_size v_call cdr3_aa
TRBJ2-2 few TRBV27 CASRGGQTNTGELFF
TRBJ2-6 . TRBV6-1 CASSGLAGANVLTF
TRBJ2-3 many TRBV18 CASSPAGDTDTQYF
TRBJ1-2 few TRBV20-1 CSGSDGSRNYGYTF
TRBJ2-3 . TRBV7-7 CASSPGSVGGYSTDTQYF
TRBJ1-3 few TRBV11-2 CASSSLSGASGNTIYF
TRBJ2-1 few TRBV20-1 CSALGAATSGFNEQFF
TRBJ1-1 few TRBV18 CASSPRTGKPSTEAFF
TRBJ2-7 few TRBV7-8 CASSLEKNRRSYEQYF
TRBJ2-3 . TRBV7-3 CASSLTGGQDTQYF
TRBJ1-4 . TRBV3-1 CASSQSRVGATNEKLFF
TRBJ2-7 . TRBV6-2/TRBV6-3 CASSRRTVSYEQYF
TRBJ1-6 . TRBV29-1 CSARTQLNSPLHF
TRBJ2-7 few TRBV5-1 CASSLATFGTGLAYEQYF
TRBJ2-1 many TRBV29-1 CSARTSGRSSYNEQFF
TRBJ1-2 few TRBV7-8 CASSSGQGVDGYTF
TRBJ2-7 few TRBV4-1 CASSQGTSIMEGYEQYF
TRBJ1-1 many TRBV12-3/TRBV12-4 CASSRILGNVEAFF
TRBJ1-1 few TRBV18 CASSPSGTGGMSAFF
TRBJ2-5 many TRBV29-1 CSVEDPLAVITQYF
TRBJ2-5 . TRBV6-5 CASSYLASGGAETQYF
TRBJ1-1 . TRBV7-2 CASSLSLSTVFF
TRBJ2-5 . TRBV7-9 CASSLAPLSGRETQYF
TRBJ1-5 . TRBV20-1 CSAPNPRAYQPQHF
TRBJ1-1 . TRBV5-1 CASSLAGNWGVEAFF
TRBJ2-3 few TRBV7-2 CASSPGLLSTDTQYF
TRBJ2-1 many TRBV4-3 CASSQPSGGVNEQFF
TRBJ2-5 few TRBV6-5 CASSYSMPSGGLQETQYF
TRBJ1-1 few TRBV29-1 CSVVKVDQNTEAFF
TRBJ1-3 few TRBV5-1 CASSLALGRGPGNTIYF
TRBJ1-1 few TRBV29-1 CSVGEGLDGTEAFF
TRBJ2-3 . TRBV5-1 CASSLARPADTQYF
TRBJ1-1 many TRBV16 CASINDHLNTEAFF
TRBJ2-7 . TRBV6-5 CASSYSRRLYEQYF
TRBJ2-4 . TRBV5-1 CASSVGGTSKNIQYF
TRBJ1-2 . TRBV20-1 CSARDSGTGGGDGYTF
TRBJ2-1 few TRBV3-1 CASSQMRGPYNEQFF
TRBJ2-3 . TRBV7-9 CASSFPAGAITDTQYF
TRBJ1-2 few TRBV9 CASSVRQGYGYTF
TRBJ1-1 . TRBV25-1 CASSEYNGGTYTEAFF
TRBJ2-5 few TRBV12-3/TRBV12-4 CASSRSRGETQYF
TRBJ2-3 many TRBV12-3/TRBV12-4 CASSPKGGTALTDTQYF
TRBJ2-3 few TRBV20-1 CSARGQPTDTQYF
TRBJ2-3 few TRBV24-1 CATSDHRGLTDTQYF
TRBJ2-5 few TRBV7-2 CASMGLGTQYF
TRBJ2-1 many TRBV5-1 CASSLASGSYNEQFF
TRBJ2-7 few TRBV19 CASSPRDGTVYEQYF